This T cell receptor beta chain originates from a study of blood T cell repertoires in COVID-19. V gave up 1 base and J gave up 3 bases, with 10 bases separating them. CDR1 is MNHEY and CDR2 is SMNVEV in the germline V gene (reference sequence). The CDR3 extends over 14 amino acids. Measured with immunoSEQ multiplex PCR; TCRdb has only the in-frame clones, and not every one. Among about 120,000 clones, roughly nine tenths were seen once, and the ten largest hold 7% to 9%. The sample taken for sequencing was peripheral blood. The TCR sequence derives from a human donor in a cohort sampled during active COVID-19. The chain uses TRBV27 and TRBJ2-7; TRBD1 might be the D (7 bases). This CDR3 reads CASSLLQGGYEQYF. DNA of the CDR3: TGTGCCAGCAGTTTATTGCAGGGGGGCTACGAGCAGTACTTC.